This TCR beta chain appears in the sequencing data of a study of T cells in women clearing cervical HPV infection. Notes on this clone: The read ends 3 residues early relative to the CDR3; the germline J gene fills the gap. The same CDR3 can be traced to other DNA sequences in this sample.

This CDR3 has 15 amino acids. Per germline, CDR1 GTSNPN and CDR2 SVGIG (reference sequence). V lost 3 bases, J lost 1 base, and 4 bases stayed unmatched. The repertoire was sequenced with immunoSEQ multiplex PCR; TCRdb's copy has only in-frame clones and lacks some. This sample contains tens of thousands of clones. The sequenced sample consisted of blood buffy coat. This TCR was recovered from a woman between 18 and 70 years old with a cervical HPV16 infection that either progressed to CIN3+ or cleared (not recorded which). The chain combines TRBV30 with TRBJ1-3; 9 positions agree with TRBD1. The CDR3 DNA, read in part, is TGTGCCTGGAGCCGGACAGGGGAGTCTGGAAACACC. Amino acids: CAWSRTGESGNT. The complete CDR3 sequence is CAWSRTGESGNTIYF.